The 26 T cell receptor beta chains given below trace back to one sample, sequenced in a study of pediatric ulcerative colitis. Sequencing used immunoSEQ multiplex PCR; TCRdb keeps in-frame clones, though not all of them. The table lists roughly 54,000 clones, 87% of them singletons. Sequenced material: blood. The source of these receptors is a boy between 10 and 17 years old who was a control in a study of pediatric ulcerative colitis.

The CDR3 DNA reads as TGCGCCAGCAGCCACGGGACGGGGACAGGAGATTTAGATACGCAGTATTTT. Translating it yields CASSHGTGTGDLDTQYF. J is TRBJ2-3 and V is TRBV4-3; 8 bases fit TRBD1. V trimming: 3 bases; J trimming: 5 bases; junction bases outside the gene matches: 13. This CDR3 is built from 17 residues. Per the germline V gene, CDR1 is LGHNA and CDR2 is YSLEER.

The chain is built from TRBV28 and TRBJ2-2; the match to TRBD1 covers 7 bases. The V gene's germline CDR1 is MDHEN and CDR2 SYDVKM. The V gene end was trimmed by 6 bases and the J gene end by 3 bases; junction bases not matched to a gene: 7. The CDR3 runs to 15 residues. The CDR3 region is CASRSQGEYTGELFF. CDR3 in DNA: TGTGCCAGCAGGAGTCAGGGGGAATACACCGGGGAGCTGTTTTTT.

The chain combines TRBV15 with TRBJ2-3, with D unresolved. The CDR3 totals 14 residues. CDR1 and CDR2 (germline): LNHNV, YYDKDF (reference sequence). V lost 4 bases to trimming and J lost 4 bases, with 12 bases between them. CDR3 region: CATSKPTVADTQYF. CDR3 DNA: TGTGCCACCAGCAAACCAACAGTAGCAGATACGCAGTATTTT.

This rearrangement joins TRBV4-1 to TRBJ1-2, with D uncertain. The CDR3 has 16 amino acids. Germline V gene lookup returns CDR1 MGHRA and CDR2 YSYEKL. V gave up 3 bases and J gave up 0 bases, with 14 bases separating them. The CDR3 sequence: CASSHPGRTANYGYTF. CDR3 coding DNA: TGCGCCAGCAGCCACCCCGGACGGACGGCTAACTATGGCTACACCTTC.

The J gene is TRBJ2-2, the V gene TRBV29-1; D is unresolved. V dropped 4 bases and J dropped 1 base, with 7 bases sitting between them. Germline CDR1 and CDR2: SQVTM and ANQGSEA. The CDR3 covers 13 residues. DNA of the CDR3: TGCAGCGTTGTCCGTGAGAACACCGGGGAGCTGTTTTTT. Amino acids: CSVVRENTGELFF.

The chain links TRBV19 to TRBJ1-3; D is unresolved. The germline V gene has CDR1 LNHDA and CDR2 SQIVND (reference sequence). The CDR3 runs to 14 residues. Trimming left V 1 base short and J 0 bases short, with 4 bases between. As DNA, the CDR3 is TGTGCCAGTAGTATAGTTCGCTCTGGAAACACCATATATTTT. It translates to CASSIVRSGNTIYF.

The chain employs TRBV10-3 and TRBJ2-1, with D hard to call. CDR3 length: 15 amino acids. The V gene lost 0 bases and the J gene lost 5 bases, with 11 bases spanning the gap. Germline V CDR1 and CDR2: ENHRY, SYGVKD. Here the CDR3 reads CAISESTAGDNEQFF. The DNA of the CDR3 is TGTGCCATCAGTGAGTCGACGGCAGGAGACAATGAGCAGTTCTTC.

V usage is TRBV5-8 and J usage is TRBJ1-4; 10 bases map to TRBD1. The J segment lost 5 bases and the V segment lost 3 bases, leaving 4 bases of the junction unmatched. There are 15 residues in the CDR3. CDR1 and CDR2 from the germline V gene are SGHTS and YDEGEE. As DNA, the CDR3 is TGTGCCAGCAGCTGGGGACAGGGGACGAATGAAAAACTGTTTTTT. Translation gives CASSWGQGTNEKLFF. The complete variable domain, with remaining parts taken from reference TRBV5-8 and TRBJ1-4, reads EAGVTQSPTHLIKTRGQQATLRCSPISGHTSVYWYQQALGLGLQFLLWYDEGEERNRGNFPPRFSGRQFPNYSSELNVNALELEDSALYLCASSWGQGTNEKLFFGSGTQLSVL.

CDR3 sequence: CASSPFGSRTDTQYF. In nucleotides, the CDR3 is TGTGCCAGCAGCCCGTTCGGCAGCCGCACAGATACGCAGTATTTT. The V and J genes are TRBV7-2 and TRBJ2-3; D not resolved. This CDR3 has 15 amino acids. Germline V gene sequence: CDR1 SGHTA, CDR2 FQGNSA. Trimming left V 5 bases short and J 1 base short, with 13 bases between.

The chain combines TRBV6-5 with TRBJ2-3; D may be TRBD1 (6 bases). The CDR3 is 15 residues long. The germline gives CDR1 MNHEY, CDR2 SVGAGI. Trimming stripped 6 bases from V and 2 bases from J, with 15 bases between. The CDR3 DNA is TGTGCCAGCAGCCTTTCCGGGACATACACAGATACGCAGTATTTT. Its protein is CASSLSGTYTDTQYF.

This chain uses TRBV9 with TRBJ2-3; D not resolved. The CDR3 covers 12 residues. Germline V CDR1 and CDR2: SGDLS, YYNGEE. The V end was cut by 1 base, the J end by 5 bases, with 5 bases between. The CDR3 sequence is CASSVLGDTQYF. CDR3 in DNA: TGTGCCAGCAGCGTATTGGGAGATACGCAGTATTTT.

V usage is TRBV6-5 and J usage is TRBJ1-1; D might be TRBD1 (6 bases). With 6 bases removed from V and 0 bases from J, the gap between germline ends came to 14 bases. The CDR3 has 15 amino acids. Germline lookup yields CDR1 MNHEY and CDR2 SVGAGI. The CDR3 is CASSQTRDMNTEAFF. The CDR3 coding sequence is TGTGCCAGCAGCCAAACCAGGGACATGAACACTGAAGCTTTCTTT.

The chain carries TRBV27 and TRBJ2-7, with 7 nucleotides matching TRBD2. CDR1 and CDR2 from the germline V gene are MNHEY and SMNVEV (reference sequence). The CDR3 contains 14 residues. V lost 3 bases and J lost 3; bases outside the gene matches: 5. The CDR3 DNA is TGTGCCAGCAGTTTGGCGGGGGATATCTACGAGCAGTACTTC. This encodes CASSLAGDIYEQYF.

The rearrangement joins TRBV20-1 to TRBJ2-1, with no clear D. Germline V lookup: CDR1 DFQATT, CDR2 SNEGSKA (reference sequence). The CDR3 has 11 residues. V gave up 1 base and J gave up 7 bases, with 5 bases separating them. CDR3 in amino acids: CSARGGNEQFF. In nucleotides, the CDR3 is TGCAGTGCTAGAGGGGGTAATGAGCAGTTCTTC.

This clone was recorded only once. The chain couples TRBV19 to TRBJ2-1, with D hard to call. CDR3 size: 13 residues. Trimming removed 3 bases at V and 4 bases at J, with 7 bases between. Germline V gene data show CDR1 as LNHDA and CDR2 as SQIVND (reference sequence). This CDR3 is CASSMGLYNEQFF. The CDR3 nucleotides read TGTGCCAGTAGTATGGGCCTGTACAATGAGCAGTTCTTC.

The V call is TRBV27, the J call TRBJ2-2; D is ambiguous. Trimming left V 5 bases short and J 4 bases short, with 11 bases between. Looked up from germline, CDR1 is MNHEY and CDR2 is SMNVEV (reference sequence). This CDR3 region has 14 residues. The CDR3 reads CASSPRPGTGELFF. The CDR3 DNA sequence: TGTGCCAGCAGTCCAAGACCGGGCACCGGGGAGCTGTTTTTT.

V usage is TRBV5-1 and J usage is TRBJ2-3; 9 bases agree with TRBD2. This CDR3 is 15 amino acids long. CDR1 is SGHRS, CDR2 YFSETQ, per germline. The V gene end was trimmed by 4 bases and the J gene end by 6 bases; junction bases not matched to a gene: 9. The CDR3 DNA sequence: TGCGCCAGCAGCGGGACTAGCTCGGGAGGGGATACGCAGTATTTT. Translating it yields CASSGTSSGGDTQYF.

There are a few counts of this clone. The chain carries TRBV2 and TRBJ1-6; D call uncertain. Trimming removed 8 bases at V and 1 base at J, with 12 bases between. The CDR3 is made up of 15 amino acids. CDR1 and CDR2 from the germline V gene are SNHLY and FYNNEI. The CDR3 nucleotides read TGTGCCAGCCATAAAGGGTATTCCTATAATTCACCCCTCCACTTT. As protein: CASHKGYSYNSPLHF.

The chain uses TRBV7-2 and TRBJ2-7; D uncertain. Trimming removed 6 bases at V and 5 bases at J, with 14 bases between. CDR3 length: 13 residues. Germline V gene sequence: CDR1 SGHTA, CDR2 FQGNSA. This CDR3 reads CASRSQPPHEQYF. In DNA, the CDR3 is TGTGCCAGCAGATCGCAACCCCCACACGAGCAGTACTTC.

V usage is TRBV13 and J usage is TRBJ1-1; 7 bases are shared with TRBD1. V was clipped by 4 bases and J by 11 bases; unmatched bases: 4. CDR1 is PRHDT and CDR2 is FYEKMQ in the germline V gene (reference sequence). The CDR3 has 11 amino acids. The CDR3, as DNA: TGTGCCAGCAGCTCCCAGGGGGGGGCTTTCTTT. The encoded protein is CASSSQGGAFF.

This clone appeared a single time. The CDR3 protein is CASSFSGADTEAFF. Written as DNA, the CDR3 is TGCGCCAGCAGCTTTTCGGGGGCGGACACTGAAGCTTTCTTT. The chain combines TRBV5-1 with TRBJ1-1, with D perhaps matching TRBD1 (6 bases). The CDR3 covers 14 residues. Trimming stripped 2 bases from V and 3 bases from J, with 11 bases between. The germline CDR1 and CDR2 sequences are SGHRS and YFSETQ.

V usage is TRBV11-2 and J usage is TRBJ2-7; D gene ambiguous. The CDR3 is made up of 12 amino acids. The V end lost 1 base, the J end lost 3 bases, and 4 bases lay between the germline ends. Germline V gene lookup returns CDR1 SGHAT and CDR2 FQNNGV. CDR3 sequence reads: CASSLVSYEQYF. The DNA for the CDR3 is TGTGCCAGCAGCTTAGTCAGCTACGAGCAGTACTTC.

This clone was seen only a few times. V and J are TRBV2 and TRBJ1-4; the match to TRBD1 covers 7 bases. This CDR3 has 13 amino acids. The V segment lost 9 bases and the J segment 10 bases; nucleotides outside the gene matches: 11. The germline gives CDR1 SNHLY, CDR2 FYNNEI. The CDR3 DNA is TGTGCCAGTTCACAGGGGACGTTTGGAAAACTGTTTTTT. This codes for CASSQGTFGKLFF.

This clone was counted a single time. The chain carries TRBV11-2 and TRBJ2-3; D uncertain. The CDR3 totals 15 residues. The germline CDR1 and CDR2 sequences are SGHAT and FQNNGV. Trimming removed 5 bases from V and 6 bases from J, with 18 bases in between. DNA of the CDR3: TGTGCCAGCAGCCCCCAATTCTCGTCTACGGATACGCAGTATTTT. Its translation: CASSPQFSSTDTQYF.

This chain joins TRBV5-6 and TRBJ2-7; either TRBD1 or TRBD2 may supply D (6 bases each). This CDR3 comprises 15 residues. Trimming removed 4 bases at V and 2 bases at J, with 16 bases between. Germline V gene data show CDR1 as SGHDT and CDR2 as YYEEEE. This CDR3 reads CASSGGPAGPYEQYF. Written as DNA, the CDR3 is TGTGCCAGCAGCGGGGGGCCGGCGGGACCCTACGAGCAGTACTTC.

V usage is TRBV9 and J usage is TRBJ1-5; 7 nucleotides match TRBD1. Germline V gene lookup returns CDR1 SGDLS and CDR2 YYNGEE. This CDR3 contains 14 residues. Trimming at V came to 0 bases and at J to 4 bases, leaving 1 base not matched to a gene. CDR3 amino acids: CASSVGQGNQPQHF. CDR3 in DNA: TGTGCCAGCAGCGTAGGACAGGGTAATCAGCCCCAGCATTTT.